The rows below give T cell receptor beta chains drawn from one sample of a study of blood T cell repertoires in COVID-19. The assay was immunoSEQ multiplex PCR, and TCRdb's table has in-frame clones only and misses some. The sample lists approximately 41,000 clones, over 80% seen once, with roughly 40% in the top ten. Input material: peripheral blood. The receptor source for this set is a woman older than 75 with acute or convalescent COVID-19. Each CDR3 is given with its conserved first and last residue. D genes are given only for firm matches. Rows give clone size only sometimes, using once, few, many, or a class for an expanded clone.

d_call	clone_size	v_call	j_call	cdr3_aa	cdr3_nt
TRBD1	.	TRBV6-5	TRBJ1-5	CASSITRDRRQHF	TGTGCCAGCAGTATAACCCGGGACAGGCGACAGCATTTT
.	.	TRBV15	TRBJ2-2	CATSREFSGELFF	TGTGCCACCAGCAGAGAGTTCTCCGGGGAGCTGTTTTTT
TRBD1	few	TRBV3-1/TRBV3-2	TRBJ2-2	CASSFGQVYTGELFF	TGTGCCAGCAGCTTTGGACAGGTCTACACCGGGGAGCTGTTTTTT
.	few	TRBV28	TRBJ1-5	CASTFGPGQPQHF	TGTGCCAGCACTTTCGGGCCGGGACAGCCCCAGCATTTT
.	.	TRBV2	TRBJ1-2	CASSELGLYGYTF	TGTGCCAGCAGTGAATTAGGACTCTATGGCTACACCTTC
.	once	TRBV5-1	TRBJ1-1	CASSGGQLQNTEAFF	TGCGCCAGCAGCGGTGGACAGTTACAGAACACTGAAGCTTTCTTT
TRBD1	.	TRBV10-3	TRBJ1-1	CAISQGVRTEAFF	TGTGCCATCAGTCAGGGGGTGAGAACTGAAGCTTTCTTT
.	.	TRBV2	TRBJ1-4	CASSETGGGEKLFF	TGTGCCAGCAGCGAGACGGGTGGCGGTGAAAAACTGTTTTTT
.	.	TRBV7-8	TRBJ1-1	CASSFWGSEAFF	TGTGCCAGCAGCTTTTGGGGCAGTGAAGCTTTCTTT
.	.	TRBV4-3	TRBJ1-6	CASSQDQGNSPLHF	TGCGCCAGCAGCCAAGATCAGGGGAATTCACCCCTCCACTTT
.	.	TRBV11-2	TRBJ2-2	CASSLWDGGAGELFF	TGTGCCAGCAGCTTATGGGACGGAGGGGCCGGGGAGCTGTTTTTT
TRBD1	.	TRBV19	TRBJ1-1	CASSIGQGGGRTEAFF	TGTGCCAGTAGTATAGGACAGGGAGGAGGACGCACTGAAGCTTTCTTT
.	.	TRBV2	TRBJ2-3	CASSPMASGTDTQYF	TGTGCCAGCTCACCGATGGCCTCCGGGACAGATACGCAGTATTTT
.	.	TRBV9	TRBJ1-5	CASSPSGGQPQHF	TGTGCCAGCAGCCCATCGGGGGGTCAGCCCCAGCATTTT
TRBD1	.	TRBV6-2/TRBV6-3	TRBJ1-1	CASSYSQGRTEAFF	TGTGCCAGCAGTTACTCACAGGGGAGGACTGAAGCTTTCTTT
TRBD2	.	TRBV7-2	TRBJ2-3	CASSPAGLVGLTDTQYF	TGTGCCAGCAGCCCTGCGGGACTAGTGGGGCTCACAGATACGCAGTATTTT
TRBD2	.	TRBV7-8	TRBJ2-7	CASSLRSGTSRGEQYF	TGTGCCAGCAGCTTAAGGTCCGGGACTAGCCGTGGCGAGCAGTACTTC
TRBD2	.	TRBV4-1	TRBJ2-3	CASQRGVGTDTQYF	TGCGCCAGCCAGCGGGGGGTTGGGACAGATACGCAGTATTTT
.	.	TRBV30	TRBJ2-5	CAWSSGMGETQYF	TGTGCCTGGAGTTCAGGGATGGGGGAGACCCAGTACTTC
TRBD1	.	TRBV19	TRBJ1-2	CASRAGGPNYGYTF	TGTGCCAGTAGGGCAGGGGGCCCTAACTATGGCTACACCTTC
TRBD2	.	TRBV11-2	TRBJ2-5	CASSSGGVKETQYF	TGTGCCAGCAGCTCCGGGGGGGTGAAGGAGACCCAGTACTTC
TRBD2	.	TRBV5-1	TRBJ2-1	CASSITIAGGTDEQFF	TGCGCCAGCAGCATAACCATAGCGGGGGGCACGGATGAGCAGTTCTTC
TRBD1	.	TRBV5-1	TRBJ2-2	CASSPDRATGELFF	TGCGCCAGCAGCCCCGACAGGGCAACCGGGGAGCTGTTTTTT
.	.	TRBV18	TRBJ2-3	CASSPPLPTGGDTQYF	TGTGCCAGCTCACCACCGTTGCCTACCGGAGGAGATACGCAGTATTTT
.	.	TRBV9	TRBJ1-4	CASSVGALTNEKLFF	TGTGCCAGCAGCGTGGGGGCCCTGACTAATGAAAAACTGTTTTTT